Below are 15 T cell receptor beta chains sequenced from a single sample in a study of post-analysis software for immune sequencing data (dated by TCRdb to 2013 to 2016). Study-level results and caveats: Significantly higher frequencies in patients than in controls were found for roughly 5 TRBV segments, including TRBV5-6, TRBV5-1 and TRBV20-1.

Library construction relied on PCR. Sequencing relied on an Illumina HiSeq 2500. Unique molecular identifiers were incorporated into TCR beta cDNA libraries to reduce PCR and sequencing biases. The public reads were run again by TCRdb, first through fastp at Q25 and then through MiXCR, and only productive beta chains were kept. Entries are consolidated by CDR3 protein sequence, retaining the most common genes and DNA. This sample is represented by 820,000 or so distinct CDR3 sequences; approximately 57% of them were singletons. The ten largest clones capture 4% to 5.5% of the sample. Antigen specificity for these receptors is unknown. Sequenced: blood. Receptors originate from a girl aged 5 to 17 with multiple sclerosis.

The rearrangement uses TRBV20-1 and TRBJ2-1; 7 bases are a match to TRBD2. The J call could be wrong; TRBJ2-7 is a better fit for the DNA end. This CDR3 is 16 amino acids long. Germline loops: CDR1 DFQATT, CDR2 SNEGSKA (reference sequence). CDR3 loop: CSARGGRGGGLYEQYF. The CDR3 DNA reads as TGCAGTGCTAGAGGGGGACGGGGCGGGGGTTTATACGAGCAGTACTTC.

This clonotype was seen only once. V is TRBV20-1 and J is TRBJ2-5; a weak D match, TRBD2 (6 bases). The V end lost 0 bases, the J end lost 11 bases, and 16 bases lay between the germline ends. This CDR3 comprises 13 residues. From germline, CDR1 is DFQATT and CDR2 SNEGSKA (reference sequence). For the CDR3, the DNA is TGCAGTGCTAGAGAATTGTCGCGGAGGGAGCAGTACTTC. Protein product: CSARELSRREQYF.

The J gene is TRBJ2-3, the V gene TRBV14; D perhaps matches TRBD2 (6 bases). The CDR3 consists of 16 residues. Trimming took 2 bases from V and 0 from J, leaving 12 bases between them. Germline CDR1 reads SGHDN; CDR2 reads FVKESK. This CDR3 is CASSQFLSGSTDTQYF. The CDR3 bases are TGTGCCAGCAGCCAATTTTTGAGCGGGAGCACAGATACGCAGTATTTT.

The chain is built from TRBV3-1 and TRBJ2-5; weak D call: TRBD2 (5 bases). Looked up from germline, CDR1 is LGHDT and CDR2 is YNNKEL (reference sequence). The CDR3 has 15 residues. V was shortened by 4 bases and J by 6 bases, with 18 bases between the two germline ends. In DNA form, the CDR3 reads TGTGCCAGCAGCCCAAGGGTGAGGGCGGCTAAGACCCAGTACTTC. Protein product: CASSPRVRAAKTQYF.

V is TRBV3-1 and J is TRBJ2-5; D is perhaps TRBD2 (5 bases). This CDR3 has 15 amino acids. Germline CDR1 reads LGHDT; CDR2 reads YNNKEL (reference sequence). V was pared by 1 base and J by 5 bases, with 14 bases between. The CDR3 nucleotides read TGTGCCAGCAGCCAAGGGCTAGTGGGAGTGGAGACCCAGTACTTC. The encoded protein is CASSQGLVGVETQYF.

CDR3 DNA: TGCAGCGTGGCGACGGGAGGTCTTGGTCTTGAGCAGTTCTTC. It encodes CSVATGGLGLEQFF. The V gene is TRBV29-1, the J gene TRBJ2-1; 7 bases map to TRBD2. The CDR3 contains 14 residues. Germline CDR1 SQVTM, CDR2 ANQGSEA. Trimming removed 6 bases from V and 9 bases from J; junction bases left unmatched: 14.

The CDR3 DNA sequence: TGTGCCAGCTCTAGCGGGGGGAACCACAATGAGCAGTTCTTC. Residues: CASSSGGNHNEQFF. The chain recombines TRBV3-1 with TRBJ2-1, with TRBD2 identical over 11 bases. This CDR3 comprises 14 residues. CDR1 is LGHDT, CDR2 YNNKEL, per germline (reference sequence). With V trimmed by 8 bases and J by 5 bases, 5 bases remained unmatched.

This clonotype has a handful of counts. V and J are TRBV10-2 and TRBJ1-2; D perhaps matches TRBD1 (5 bases). CDR1 and CDR2 from the germline V gene are WSHSY and SAAADI. The CDR3 is made up of 14 amino acids. V shed 8 bases and J shed 4 bases, with 17 bases lying between them. In nucleotides, the CDR3 is TGCGCCAGCTCGGGACCGCAATCAAGCTATGGCTACACCTTC. It encodes CASSGPQSSYGYTF.

Notes on this clonotype: An end of the junction differs from the germline gene, which may be a read error. This rearrangement joins TRBV12-5 to TRBJ1-5; 10 nucleotides match TRBD1. The CDR3 consists of 13 residues. The germline V gene encodes CDR1 LGHNT and CDR2 FRNRAP. CDR3 bases: TGTGCTAGGGGTTTGGACAGGGGGCAGCCCCAGCATTTT. Translated: CARGLDRGQPQHF. The whole variable domain, remainder taken from reference TRBV12-5 and TRBJ1-5, is DARVTQTPRHKVTEMGQEVTMRCQPILGHNTVFWYRQTMMQGLELLAYFRNRAPLDDSGMPKDRFSAEMPDATLATLKIQPSEPRDSAVYFCARGLDRGQPQHFGDGTRLSIL.

V and J are TRBV29-1 and TRBJ2-4, with TRBD2 as a possible D gene (6 bases). Germline assignment: CDR1 SQVTM and CDR2 ANQGSEA. V lost 4 bases, J lost 2 bases, and 12 bases lay in between. The CDR3 consists of 14 residues. The CDR3 DNA reads as TGCAGCGTTGTAGGGAGGTTGTCCAAAAACATTCAGTACTTC. Translated: CSVVGRLSKNIQYF. Complete variable domain (other parts from reference TRBV29-1 and TRBJ2-4): SAVISQKPSRDICQRGTSLTIQCQVDSQVTMMFWYRQQPGQSLTLIATANQGSEATYESGFVIDKFPISRPNLTFSTLTVSNMSPEDSSIYLCSVVGRLSKNIQYFGAGTRLSVL.

The CDR3 is CASSARPGTRANYGYTF. The DNA for the CDR3 is TGTGCCAGCAGCGCCCGGCCCGGGACAAGGGCAAACTATGGCTACACCTTC. The V call is TRBV5-5, the J call TRBJ1-2; D is perhaps TRBD1 (6 bases). CDR1 and CDR2 (germline): SGHKS, YYEKEE (reference sequence). V lost 4 bases, J lost 2 bases, and 21 bases lay in between. The CDR3 totals 17 residues.

This clonotype occurred a few times. The chain links TRBV2 to TRBJ2-3, with D tentatively TRBD1 (5 bases). V was cut by 8 bases and J by 0 bases, with 15 bases left in between. The CDR3 contains 15 residues. Germline CDR1 SNHLY, CDR2 FYNNEI. CDR3 bases: TGTGCCAGCCTCTCTACAGGATCTAGCACAGATACGCAGTATTTT. As protein: CASLSTGSSTDTQYF. Filled out from reference TRBV2 and TRBJ2-3, the complete variable domain reads EPEVTQTPSHQVTQMGQEVILRCVPISNHLYFYWYRQILGQKVEFLVSFYNNEISEKSEIFDDQFSVERPDGSNFTLKIRSTKLEDSAMYFCASLSTGSSTDTQYFGPGTRLTVL.

J is TRBJ2-7 and V is TRBV20-1, with 10 bases fitting TRBD2. V trimming: 6 bases; J trimming: 0 bases; junction bases outside the gene matches: 11. The germline V gene encodes CDR1 DFQATT and CDR2 SNEGSKA (reference sequence). There are 16 residues in the CDR3. For the CDR3, the DNA is TGCAGTGCCAGAAAGGGGGCTAGCGGGAGCTCCTACGAGCAGTACTTC. Translation: CSARKGASGSSYEQYF.

The genes are TRBV7-2 and TRBJ2-5; possible D gene TRBD1, 5 bases. Germline V CDR1 and CDR2: SGHTA, FQGNSA. The CDR3 covers 13 residues. V lost 2 bases and J 7 bases, leaving 11 bases between the germline ends. DNA of the CDR3: TGTGCCAGCAGCTTACTGGGGCCGAGGACCCAGTACTTC. It codes for CASSLLGPRTQYF. The variable domain in full, completed from reference TRBV7-2 and TRBJ2-5, reads GAGVSQSPSNKVTEKGKDVELRCDPISGHTALYWYRQSLGQGLEFLIYFQGNSAPDKSGLPSDRFSAERTGGSVSTLTIQRTQQEDSAVYLCASSLLGPRTQYFGPGTRLLVL.

The rearrangement uses TRBV3-1 and TRBJ2-1, with D unclear. The CDR3 is 15 amino acids. With 1 base removed from V and 8 bases from J, the gap between germline ends came to 15 bases. Looked up from germline, CDR1 is LGHDT and CDR2 is YNNKEL (reference sequence). CDR3 sequence: CASSQGDLAQDEQFF. CDR3 bases: TGTGCCAGCAGCCAAGGTGACTTGGCCCAGGATGAGCAGTTCTTC.